This TCR beta chain was recovered during a study of cytomegalovirus exposure and HLA in healthy donors. This CDR3 has 16 amino acids. V shed 0 bases, J shed 2 bases, and the junction held 5 bases outside the gene matches. Germline values: CDR1 SGHRS, CDR2 YFSETQ. The PCR used 60 Vbeta and 13 Jbeta primers. Only in-frame clones appear in the TCRdb table, and some are missing; sequencing was by immunoSEQ multiplex PCR. The profile covers 95,000 to 100,000 clones, with 60% to 85% appearing a single time and around 9.3% taken by the ten largest. The chain combines TRBV5-1 with TRBJ2-1, with 7 bases aligning to TRBD1. The sequenced material came from PBMCs. This sequence originates from a man in his fifties in good health and CMV-seronegative. Written as DNA, the CDR3 is TGCGCCAGCAGCTTGGCCCCGGGACAGCCCTACAATGAGCAGTTCTTC. Its translation is CASSLAPGQPYNEQFF. The whole variable domain, remainder taken from reference TRBV5-1 and TRBJ2-1, is KAGVTQTPRYLIKTRGQQVTLSCSPISGHRSVSWYQQTPGQGLQFLFEYFSETQRNKGNFPGRFSGRQFSNSRSEMNVSTLELGDSALYLCASSLAPGQPYNEQFFGPGTRLTVL.